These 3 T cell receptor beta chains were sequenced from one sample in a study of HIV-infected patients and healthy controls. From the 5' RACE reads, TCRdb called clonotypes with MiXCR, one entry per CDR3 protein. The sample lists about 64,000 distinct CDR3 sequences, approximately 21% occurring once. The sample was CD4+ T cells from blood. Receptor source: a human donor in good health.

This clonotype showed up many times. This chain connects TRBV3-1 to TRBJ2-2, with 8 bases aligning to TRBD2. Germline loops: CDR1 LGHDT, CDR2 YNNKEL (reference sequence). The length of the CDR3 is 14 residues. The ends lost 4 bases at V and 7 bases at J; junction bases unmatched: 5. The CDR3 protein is CASSPRGGSGELFF. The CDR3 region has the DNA TGTGCCAGCAGCCCCCGGGGGGGGAGCGGGGAGCTGTTTTTT.

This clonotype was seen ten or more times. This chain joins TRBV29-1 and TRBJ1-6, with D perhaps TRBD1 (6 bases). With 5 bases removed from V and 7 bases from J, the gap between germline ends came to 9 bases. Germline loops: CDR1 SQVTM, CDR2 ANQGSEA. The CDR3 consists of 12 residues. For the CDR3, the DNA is TGCAGCGTTAGGACAGACAATTCACCCCTCCACTTT. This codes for CSVRTDNSPLHF.

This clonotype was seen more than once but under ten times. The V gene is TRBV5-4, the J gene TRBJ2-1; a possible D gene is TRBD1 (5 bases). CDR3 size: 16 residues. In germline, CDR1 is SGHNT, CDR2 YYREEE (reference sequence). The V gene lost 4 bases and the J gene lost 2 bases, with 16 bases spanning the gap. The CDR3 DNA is TGTGCCAGCAGCAAACAGACAGTAGCTACCTACAATGAGCAGTTCTTC. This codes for CASSKQTVATYNEQFF. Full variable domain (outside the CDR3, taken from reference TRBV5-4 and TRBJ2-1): ETGVTQSPTHLIKTRGQQVTLRCSSQSGHNTVSWYQQALGQGPQFIFQYYREEENGRGNFPPRFSGLQFPNYSSELNVNALELDDSALYLCASSKQTVATYNEQFFGPGTRLTVL.